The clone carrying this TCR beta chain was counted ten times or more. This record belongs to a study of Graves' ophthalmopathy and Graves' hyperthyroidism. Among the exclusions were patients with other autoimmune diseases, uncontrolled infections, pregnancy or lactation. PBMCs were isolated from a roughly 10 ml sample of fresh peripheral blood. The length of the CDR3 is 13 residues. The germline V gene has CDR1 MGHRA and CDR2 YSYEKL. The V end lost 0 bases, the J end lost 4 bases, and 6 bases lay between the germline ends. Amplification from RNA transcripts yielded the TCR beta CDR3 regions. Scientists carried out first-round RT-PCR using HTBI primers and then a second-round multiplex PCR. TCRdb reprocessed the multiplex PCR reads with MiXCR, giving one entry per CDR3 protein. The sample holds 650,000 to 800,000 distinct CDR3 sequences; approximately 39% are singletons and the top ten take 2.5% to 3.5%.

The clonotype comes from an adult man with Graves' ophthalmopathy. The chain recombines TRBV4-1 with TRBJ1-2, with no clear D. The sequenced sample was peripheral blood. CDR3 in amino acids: CASSQERFYGYTF. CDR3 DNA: TGCGCCAGCAGCCAAGAGAGGTTCTATGGCTACACCTTC.